A selection of T cell receptor beta chains follows, all from one sample in a study of cytomegalovirus exposure and HLA in healthy donors. TCRdb's table, derived via immunoSEQ multiplex PCR, lists solely in-frame clones and lacks some. This sample contains about 88,000 clones. The sample was PBMCs. These receptors originate from a girl aged 10-17 years in good health and CMV-seropositive. Each CDR3 is given with its conserved first and last residue. Fields, in order: V gene, J gene, CDR3 protein.

>TRBV13|TRBJ2-3
CASSLTGLTVDTQYF
>TRBV28|TRBJ2-5
CASSFDQNQETQYF
>TRBV7-9|TRBJ2-7
CASGDRVHHEQYF
>TRBV25-1|TRBJ1-5
CASSATGGRNQPQHF
>TRBV4-3|TRBJ2-5
CASSRTADRVETQYF
>TRBV5-4|TRBJ2-5
CASSSKKGTAQETQYF
>TRBV19|TRBJ1-6
CASSILTAYNSPLHF
>TRBV4-1|TRBJ1-6
CASSQDIGRRQNSPLHF
>TRBV7-8|TRBJ2-3
CASSAGLAGADTQYF
>TRBV28|TRBJ1-2
CASRPGQGYNYGYTF
>TRBV18|TRBJ2-5
CASSPRDRETQYF
>TRBV6-4|TRBJ1-1
CASRWGPNTEAFF
>TRBV5-1|TRBJ1-5
CASSLDRDNQPQHF
>TRBV19|TRBJ1-5
CASSAGDRSAQHF
>TRBV4-2|TRBJ2-7
CASSQGAGGQEQYF
>TRBV5-4|TRBJ1-6
CASSRQGAWYEPLHF
>TRBV5-6|TRBJ2-7
CASSTYRGLGSYEQYF
>TRBV27|TRBJ2-7
CASSVGLAYEQYF
>TRBV6-1|TRBJ1-5
CASSDGGSQPQHF
>TRBV30|TRBJ1-1
CAGSLTRGWNTEAFF
>TRBV7-2|TRBJ2-1
CASRTSGDNEQFF
>TRBV28|TRBJ1-3
CASSLWSTADSGNTIYF
>TRBV5-1|TRBJ1-2
CASSLGTGANYGYTF
>TRBV7-2|TRBJ1-4
CASSLVQEEKLFF
>TRBV6-1|TRBJ2-5
CASTAGSGETQYF
>TRBV7-6|TRBJ1-5
CASSFQGNQPQHF
>TRBV5-1|TRBJ2-2
CASSRDFGGTGELFF
>TRBV9|TRBJ1-1
CASSVAPRNTEAFF
>TRBV6-1|TRBJ2-2
CASARQSTTGELFF
>TRBV25-1|TRBJ2-1
CASNGQSGASYNEQFF
>TRBV28|TRBJ1-1
CASSPMTGMDTEAFF
>TRBV18|TRBJ1-5
CASSTGYSNQPQHF
>TRBV5-6|TRBJ2-3
CASSSGQGTDTQYF
>TRBV9|TRBJ2-1
CASSANGASSNEQFF
>TRBV5-1|TRBJ1-1
CASAGGTVTEAFF
>TRBV4-2|TRBJ1-2
CASSQDSEQARTF
>TRBV27|TRBJ1-1
CASSSTGAIGTEAFF
>TRBV7-9|TRBJ2-3
CASSPLNSFDTQYF
>TRBV29-1|TRBJ1-1
CSAVGQSNTEAFF
>TRBV5-1|TRBJ1-5
CASSFTPWTVYQPQHF
>TRBV7-2|TRBJ1-1
CASSLGLRSEAFF